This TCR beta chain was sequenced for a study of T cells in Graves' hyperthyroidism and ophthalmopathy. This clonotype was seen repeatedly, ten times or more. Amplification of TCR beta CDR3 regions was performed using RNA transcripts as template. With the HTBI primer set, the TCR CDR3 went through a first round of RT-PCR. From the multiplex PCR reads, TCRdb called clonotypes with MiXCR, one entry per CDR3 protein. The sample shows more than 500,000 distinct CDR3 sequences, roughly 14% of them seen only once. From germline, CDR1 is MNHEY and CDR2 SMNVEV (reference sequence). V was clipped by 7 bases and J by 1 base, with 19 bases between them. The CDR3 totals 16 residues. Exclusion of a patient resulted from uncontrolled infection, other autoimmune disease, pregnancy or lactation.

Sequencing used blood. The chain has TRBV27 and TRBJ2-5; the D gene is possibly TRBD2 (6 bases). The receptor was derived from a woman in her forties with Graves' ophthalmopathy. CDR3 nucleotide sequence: TGTGCCAGCAAGGAACTAGCATCGGGGACCCAAGAGACCCAGTACTTC. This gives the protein CASKELASGTQETQYF.